Presented here are 27 T cell receptor beta chains from one specimen sequenced in a study of T cell responses to AZD1222 COVID-19 vaccine. The data were produced by immunoSEQ multiplex PCR, yet TCRdb's version contains in-frame clones alone and is incomplete. The sample has about 120,000 clones, about 89% seen once. The specimen was peripheral blood, collected 28 days after the second AZD1222 dose. Every receptor here comes from an adult who received the AZD1222 COVID-19 vaccine.

This clone was counted once. The chain joins TRBV5-1 to TRBJ2-1, with TRBD1 matching 8 bases. Germline V gene lookup returns CDR1 SGHRS and CDR2 YFSETQ. The V gene end was trimmed by 5 bases and the J gene end by 2 bases; junction bases not matched to a gene: 3. The CDR3 covers 14 residues. The CDR3 DNA reads TGCGCCAGCAGGGACAGGGAGACCTACAATGAGCAGTTCTTC. Its translation is CASRDRETYNEQFF.

About this clone itself: One end of the junction is discordant with germline, which a read error may explain. This chain links TRBV6-5 with TRBJ1-2, with 10 bases aligning to TRBD1. This CDR3 spans 15 amino acids. Germline V gene sequence: CDR1 MNHEY, CDR2 SVGAGI. The DNA of the CDR3 is TGTGCCAGCAGTGACTCGACAGGGGGCCAATATGGCTACACCTTC. This codes for CASSDSTGGQYGYTF.

CDR3 bases: TGTGCCAGCAGCCAGGCAGGAGCTGGGAGCGAAAAACTGTTTTTT. Amino acid sequence: CASSQAGAGSEKLFF. The chain joins TRBV3-1 (or the pseudogene TRBV3-2) to TRBJ1-4; D is unclear. Per germline, CDR1 LGHDT and CDR2 YNNKEL (reference sequence). This CDR3 has 15 residues. The ends were cut back, 3 bases at V and 8 bases at J, with 16 bases in the middle.

The chain joins TRBV4-1 to TRBJ1-2, with 8 bases aligning to TRBD1. Trimming at V came to 3 bases and at J to 5 bases, leaving 8 bases not matched to a gene. Germline-derived CDR1 and CDR2 are MGHRA and YSYEKL. This CDR3 has 15 amino acids. CDR3 sequence: CASSQDGTGQYGYTF. The CDR3 DNA reads as TGCGCCAGCAGCCAGGATGGGACAGGTCAATATGGCTACACCTTC.

The chain combines TRBV15 with TRBJ2-3, with D possibly TRBD1 on 6 matching bases. Per germline, CDR1 LNHNV and CDR2 YYDKDF (reference sequence). The CDR3 consists of 12 residues. V lost 9 bases and J 6 bases, leaving 13 bases between the germline ends. The CDR3 here is CATGQGFDTQYF. DNA for the CDR3: TGTGCCACGGGGCAGGGGTTTGATACGCAGTATTTT.

This clone was seen just once. The CDR3 reads CASSYIGGGNEQFF. The CDR3 DNA reads as TGTGCCAGCAGTTATATAGGGGGCGGGAATGAGCAGTTCTTC. The rearrangement joins TRBV6-5 to TRBJ2-1; 7 bases align to TRBD1. CDR1 and CDR2 (germline): MNHEY, SVGAGI. The CDR3 runs to 14 residues. The J segment lost 7 bases and the V segment lost 3 bases, leaving 6 bases of the junction unmatched.

This sequence joins TRBV6-5 and TRBJ1-3, with TRBD1 identical over 7 bases. CDR1 MNHEY and CDR2 SVGAGI come from the germline V gene. The CDR3 sequence is 15 residues long. J lost 2 bases, V lost 6 bases, and 7 bases had no gene match. In DNA form, the CDR3 reads TGTGCCAGCAGCATCGACAGGGTGGCTGGAAACACCATATATTTT. This sequence encodes CASSIDRVAGNTIYF.

This chain uses TRBV7-2 with TRBJ1-6; D remains ambiguous. The CDR3 loop spans 15 amino acids. Germline V gives CDR1 SGHTA, CDR2 FQGNSA. V dropped 4 bases and J dropped 0 bases, with 7 bases sitting between them. Written as DNA, the CDR3 is TGTGCCAGCAGCTCGAAGGTCTCCTATAATTCACCCCTCCACTTT. Residues: CASSSKVSYNSPLHF.

The chain is built from TRBV29-1 and TRBJ2-2; the match to TRBD2 covers 7 bases. Germline assignment: CDR1 SQVTM and CDR2 ANQGSEA. The CDR3 contains 21 residues. DNA of the CDR3: TGCCCACCGTGTTTGGTCCGGGAGGAACCCGGCCAACACAAAAACACCGGGGAGCTGTTTTTT. This codes for CPPCLVREEPGQHKNTGELFF.

This clone has only one observation. This chain links TRBV4-1 with TRBJ2-3, with D tentatively TRBD2 (5 bases). V lost 0 bases to trimming and J lost 7 bases, with 11 bases between them. The CDR3 is made up of 14 amino acids. Germline V lookup: CDR1 MGHRA, CDR2 YSYEKL. The CDR3 spells CASSQDLEGYTQYF. CDR3 in DNA: TGCGCCAGCAGCCAAGATCTTGAGGGATATACGCAGTATTTT.

This chain joins TRBV4-1 and TRBJ1-1; D ambiguous. Germline CDR1 reads MGHRA; CDR2 reads YSYEKL. The CDR3 runs to 13 residues. V shed 0 bases and J shed 5 bases, with 7 bases lying between them. CDR3 amino acids: CASSQDIETEAFF. Here the CDR3 DNA reads TGCGCCAGCAGCCAAGATATCGAGACTGAAGCTTTCTTT.

In DNA form, the CDR3 reads TGTGCCAGCAGTTCGACAGGTAGCAATCAGCCCCAGCATTTT. Its protein is CASSSTGSNQPQHF. V usage is TRBV27 and J usage is TRBJ1-5, with D possibly matching TRBD1 (6 bases). Trimming left V 4 bases short and J 0 bases short, with 7 bases between. This CDR3 has 14 amino acids. Looked up from germline, CDR1 is MNHEY and CDR2 is SMNVEV (reference sequence).

The V and J genes are TRBV5-1 and TRBJ2-2; D is perhaps TRBD1 or TRBD2 (5 bases each). The CDR3 sequence is 15 residues long. Germline V lookup: CDR1 SGHRS, CDR2 YFSETQ. Trimming took 4 bases from V and 1 from J, leaving 11 bases between them. The DNA of the CDR3 is TGCGCCAGCAGCACCGGGACGGTGAACACCGGGGAGCTGTTTTTT. It codes for CASSTGTVNTGELFF.

This chain joins TRBV11-3 and TRBJ1-1, with no clear D. The CDR3 sequence is 18 residues long. V was trimmed by 0 bases and J by 1 base, leaving 18 bases between them. Germline V gene sequence: CDR1 SGHNT, CDR2 YENEEA. The CDR3 is CASSLDEDSSEGNTEAFF. The CDR3 bases are TGTGCCAGCAGCTTAGATGAGGATAGCAGCGAAGGGAACACTGAAGCTTTCTTT.

This chain uses TRBV18 with TRBJ2-1; TRBD2 agrees at 9 bases. The CDR3 extends over 14 amino acids. Germline CDR1 KGHSH, CDR2 LQKENI. V trimming: 5 bases; J trimming: 5 bases; junction bases outside the gene matches: 4. DNA for the CDR3: TGTGCCAGCTCAGGAGCTAGCGGGAACAATGAGCAGTTCTTC. Translation: CASSGASGNNEQFF. The variable domain in full, completed from reference TRBV18 and TRBJ2-1, reads NAGVMQNPRHLVRRRGQEARLRCSPMKGHSHVYWYRQLPEEGLKFMVYLQKENIIDESGMPKERFSAEFPKEGPSILRIQQVVRGDSAAYFCASSGASGNNEQFFGPGTRLTVL.

This clone was seen only once. J is TRBJ2-2 and V is TRBV30, with D possibly being TRBD2 (5 bases). This CDR3 is 14 amino acids long. V was clipped by 5 bases and J by 7 bases, with 17 bases between them. Germline V CDR1 and CDR2: GTSNPN, SVGIG (reference sequence). The chain's CDR3 is CAWVRRSFVGELFF. In nucleotides, the CDR3 is TGTGCCTGGGTGAGGAGGTCGTTCGTCGGGGAGCTGTTTTTT.

The chain couples TRBV19 to TRBJ2-7, with a weak D call TRBD1 (6 bases). CDR3 length: 13 residues. Deletions cut 4 bases from V and 6 bases from J, with 13 bases between. The V gene's germline CDR1 is LNHDA and CDR2 SQIVND (reference sequence). CDR3 nucleotides: TGTGCCAGTAGTACGTTGGACAGCCCCGAGCAGTACTTC. Translated, it gives CASSTLDSPEQYF. The full variable domain, with the rest looked up from reference TRBV19 and TRBJ2-7, is DGGITQSPKYLFRKEGQNVTLSCEQNLNHDAMYWYRQDPGQGLRLIYYSQIVNDFQKGDIAEGYSVSREKKESFPLTVTSAQKNPTAFYLCASSTLDSPEQYFGPGTRLTVT.

This sequence joins TRBV9 and TRBJ1-1, with D possibly TRBD1 on 5 matching bases. The CDR3 totals 15 residues. The germline V and J ends were trimmed by 4 bases and 4 bases, with 17 bases remaining between them. The V gene's germline CDR1 is SGDLS and CDR2 YYNGEE. The CDR3 reads CASSPLSQGGTEAFF. The CDR3, as DNA: TGTGCCAGCAGCCCCCTCTCCCAGGGTGGCACTGAAGCTTTCTTT.

The sample holds one count of this clone. The chain employs TRBV29-1 and TRBJ2-3; no definite D call. The length of the CDR3 is 11 residues. V lost 2 bases and J 4 bases, leaving 4 bases between the germline ends. Germline V gene sequence: CDR1 SQVTM, CDR2 ANQGSEA. This CDR3 is CSVEFPDTQYF. The CDR3 DNA sequence: TGCAGCGTTGAATTTCCAGATACGCAGTATTTT.

The chain carries TRBV19 and TRBJ2-5, with TRBD2 as a possible D gene (6 bases). This CDR3 has 13 amino acids. Germline CDR1 LNHDA, CDR2 SQIVND (reference sequence). V lost 3 bases to trimming and J lost 7 bases, with 12 bases between them. CDR3 sequence: CASSIGPGGTQYF. The CDR3 bases are TGTGCCAGTAGTATCGGCCCCGGGGGGACCCAGTACTTC. Combining the CDR3 with reference TRBV19 and TRBJ2-5 gives the whole variable domain DGGITQSPKYLFRKEGQNVTLSCEQNLNHDAMYWYRQDPGQGLRLIYYSQIVNDFQKGDIAEGYSVSREKKESFPLTVTSAQKNPTAFYLCASSIGPGGTQYFGPGTRLLVL.

The V gene is TRBV27, the J gene TRBJ1-6; 9 bases are a match to TRBD1. V gave up 6 bases and J gave up 5 bases; unmatched junction bases: 2. Per the germline V gene, CDR1 is MNHEY and CDR2 is SMNVEV (reference sequence). This CDR3 region has 14 residues. The CDR3 here is CASSRDRDNSPLHF. The CDR3 DNA is TGTGCCAGCAGCCGGGACAGGGATAATTCACCCCTCCACTTT.

The chain combines TRBV9 with TRBJ2-1, with TRBD2 as a possible D gene (5 bases). CDR1 is SGDLS, CDR2 YYNGEE, per germline. Trimming cost V 0 bases and J 2 bases, with 9 bases left between them. The CDR3 extends over 15 amino acids. This CDR3 is CASSVGGPAYNEQFF. DNA of the CDR3: TGTGCCAGCAGCGTAGGCGGGCCCGCCTACAATGAGCAGTTCTTC.

The genes are TRBV5-1 and TRBJ2-5; the match to TRBD1 covers 8 bases. Germline trimming cut 4 bases from V and 2 bases from J; bases unmatched to any gene: 4. The CDR3 sequence is 14 residues long. CDR1 is SGHRS and CDR2 is YFSETQ in the germline V gene. CDR3 amino acids: CASSKGQVQETQYF. DNA for the CDR3: TGCGCCAGCAGCAAGGGACAGGTGCAAGAGACCCAGTACTTC. Drawing the rest from reference TRBV5-1 and TRBJ2-5, the complete variable domain is KAGVTQTPRYLIKTRGQQVTLSCSPISGHRSVSWYQQTPGQGLQFLFEYFSETQRNKGNFPGRFSGRQFSNSRSEMNVSTLELGDSALYLCASSKGQVQETQYFGPGTRLLVL.

This chain uses TRBV6-5 with TRBJ2-7, with 8 nucleotides matching TRBD2. With 2 bases clipped from V and 2 bases from J, the junction kept 5 bases outside the gene matches. The CDR3 spans 15 residues. Germline assignment: CDR1 MNHEY and CDR2 SVGAGI. The CDR3 is CASSYARGGTYEQYF. CDR3 in DNA: TGTGCCAGCAGTTACGCCCGGGGGGGAACCTACGAGCAGTACTTC.

Turning to this clone: Germline is not matched at one junction end, which may reflect a read error. This chain joins TRBV7-7 and TRBJ2-1; tentative D call: TRBD2 (5 bases). The CDR3 is made up of 13 amino acids. Germline CDR1 reads SSHAT; CDR2 reads FNYEAQ (reference sequence). In nucleotides, the CDR3 is TGTGCTAGCAGTTTGGCGGGCAAAGGAGAGCAGTTCTTC. It specifies CASSLAGKGEQFF.

This clone has more than one count but fewer than ten. The V and J genes are TRBV7-4 and TRBJ2-7; a possible D gene is TRBD1 (5 bases). This CDR3 is 14 amino acids long. Trimming pared 5 bases from V and 7 bases from J, leaving 18 bases between. CDR1 is SGHVT and CDR2 is SQSDAQ in the germline V gene. CDR3 sequence (DNA): TGTGCCAGCAGCCCCGAACCCAGGGTAAGGGAGCAGTACTTC. This gives the protein CASSPEPRVREQYF.

The chain uses TRBV27 and TRBJ2-7, with D unclear. From germline, CDR1 is MNHEY and CDR2 SMNVEV (reference sequence). The CDR3 length is 13 residues. V was shortened by 1 base and J by 0 bases, with 4 bases between the two germline ends. As DNA, the CDR3 is TGTGCCAGCAGTTTATACAACTCCTACGAGCAGTACTTC. Its protein is CASSLYNSYEQYF.